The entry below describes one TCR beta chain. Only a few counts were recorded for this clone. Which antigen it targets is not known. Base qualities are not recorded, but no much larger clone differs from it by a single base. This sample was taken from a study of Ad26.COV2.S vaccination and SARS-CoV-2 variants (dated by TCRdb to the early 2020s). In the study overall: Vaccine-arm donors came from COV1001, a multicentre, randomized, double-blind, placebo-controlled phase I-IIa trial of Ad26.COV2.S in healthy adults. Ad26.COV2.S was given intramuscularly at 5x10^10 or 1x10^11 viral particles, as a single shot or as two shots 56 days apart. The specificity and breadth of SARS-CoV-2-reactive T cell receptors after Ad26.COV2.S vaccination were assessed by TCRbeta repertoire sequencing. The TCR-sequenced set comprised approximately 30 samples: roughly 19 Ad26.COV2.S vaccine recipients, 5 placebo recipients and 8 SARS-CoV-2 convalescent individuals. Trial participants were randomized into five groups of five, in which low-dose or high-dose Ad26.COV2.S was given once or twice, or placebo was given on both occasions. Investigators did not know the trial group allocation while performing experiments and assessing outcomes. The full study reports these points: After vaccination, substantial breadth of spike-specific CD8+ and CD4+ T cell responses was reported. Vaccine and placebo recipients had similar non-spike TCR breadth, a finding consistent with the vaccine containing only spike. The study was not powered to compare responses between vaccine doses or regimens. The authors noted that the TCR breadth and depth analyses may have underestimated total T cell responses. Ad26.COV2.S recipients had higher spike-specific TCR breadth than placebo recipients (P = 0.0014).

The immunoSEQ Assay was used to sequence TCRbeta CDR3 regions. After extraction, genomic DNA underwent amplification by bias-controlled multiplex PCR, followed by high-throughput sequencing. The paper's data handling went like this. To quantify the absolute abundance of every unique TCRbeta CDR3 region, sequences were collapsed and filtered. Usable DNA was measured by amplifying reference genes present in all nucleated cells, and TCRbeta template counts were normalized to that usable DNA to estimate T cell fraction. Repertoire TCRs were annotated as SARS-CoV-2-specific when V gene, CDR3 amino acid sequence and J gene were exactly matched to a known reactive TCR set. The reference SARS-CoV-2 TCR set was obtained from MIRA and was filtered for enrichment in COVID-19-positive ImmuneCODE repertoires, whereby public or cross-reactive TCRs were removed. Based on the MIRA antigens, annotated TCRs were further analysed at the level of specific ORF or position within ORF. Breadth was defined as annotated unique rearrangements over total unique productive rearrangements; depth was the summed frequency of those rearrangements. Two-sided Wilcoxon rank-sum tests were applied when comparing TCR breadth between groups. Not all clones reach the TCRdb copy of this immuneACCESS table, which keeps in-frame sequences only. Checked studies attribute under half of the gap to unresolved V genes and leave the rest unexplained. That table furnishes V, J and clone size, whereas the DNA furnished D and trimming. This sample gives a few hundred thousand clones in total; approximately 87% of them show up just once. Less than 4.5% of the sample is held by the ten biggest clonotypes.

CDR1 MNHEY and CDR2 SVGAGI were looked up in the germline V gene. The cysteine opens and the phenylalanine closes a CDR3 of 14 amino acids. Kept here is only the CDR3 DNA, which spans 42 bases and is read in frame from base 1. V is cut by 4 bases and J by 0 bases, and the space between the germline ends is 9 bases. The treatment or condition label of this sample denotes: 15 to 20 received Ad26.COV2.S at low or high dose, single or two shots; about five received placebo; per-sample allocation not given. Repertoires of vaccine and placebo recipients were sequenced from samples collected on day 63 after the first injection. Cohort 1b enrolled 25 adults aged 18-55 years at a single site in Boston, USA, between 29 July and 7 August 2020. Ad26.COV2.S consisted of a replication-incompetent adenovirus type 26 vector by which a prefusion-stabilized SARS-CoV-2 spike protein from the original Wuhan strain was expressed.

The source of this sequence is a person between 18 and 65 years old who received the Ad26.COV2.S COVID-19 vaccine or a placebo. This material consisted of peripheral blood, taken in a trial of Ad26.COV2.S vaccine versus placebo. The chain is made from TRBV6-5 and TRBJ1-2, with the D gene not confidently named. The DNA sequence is TGTGCCAGCAGTTTTGGGAGTGCTAACTATGGCTACACCTTC. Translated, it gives CASSFGSANYGYTF.